This TCR beta chain was sequenced in a study of cytomegalovirus exposure and HLA in healthy donors. Study outcomes and limitations: Reports state that TCR beta sequences accurately predicted most subjects' HLA-A and HLA-B alleles.

As for this clone: Antigen specificity is unknown.

The donors comprised healthy bone marrow donors. The PCR was carried out with 60 Vbeta primers and 13 Jbeta primers. TCRdb's table, derived via immunoSEQ multiplex PCR, lists solely in-frame clones and lacks some. Of 150,000 to 180,000 clones in the sample, 74% were seen once. CDR1 is MNHNS and CDR2 is SASEGT in the germline V gene. V was pared by 4 bases and J by 10 bases, with 14 bases between. The CDR3 is made up of 12 amino acids. This receptor was obtained from a man between 25 and 39 years old in good health and CMV-seronegative. The sample was PBMCs. The chain has TRBV6-1 and TRBJ2-7; perhaps TRBD1 as D (6 bases). CDR3 in amino acids: CASSADRRSQYF. CDR3 sequence (DNA): TGTGCCAGCAGTGCTGACAGGCGGAGTCAGTACTTC.